The 16 T cell receptor beta chains below were found in one sample sequenced in a study of cytomegalovirus exposure and HLA in healthy donors. PCR employed 60 Vbeta and 13 Jbeta primers. Libraries were prepared by immunoSEQ multiplex PCR; TCRdb keeps only in-frame clonotypes and omits some of them. The sample table sets out roughly 100,000 clones. Sequences were obtained from PBMCs. The receptors derive from a man aged 35-49 years in good health and CMV-seronegative.

Here the CDR3 DNA reads TGTGCCAGCAGCACGGAGCGGGGGGGCTTCACCGGGGAGCTGTTTTTT. It yields the protein CASSTERGGFTGELFF. The chain uses TRBV5-5 and TRBJ2-2, with 10 nucleotides matching TRBD2. Germline loops: CDR1 SGHKS, CDR2 YYEKEE (reference sequence). This CDR3 comprises 16 residues. Germline trimming cut 4 bases from V and 4 bases from J; bases unmatched to any gene: 7.

The chain has TRBV7-6 and TRBJ1-2, with D perhaps matching TRBD1 (5 bases). The germline V gene has CDR1 SGHVS and CDR2 FNYEAQ. V lost 5 bases, J lost 5 bases, and 18 bases lay in between. The CDR3 runs 15 residues. The CDR3: CASSPTGAAPYGYTF. In DNA, the CDR3 is TGTGCCAGCAGCCCTACAGGAGCCGCACCTTATGGCTACACCTTC.

The V gene is TRBV30, the J gene TRBJ1-6; 8 bases match TRBD1. From germline, CDR1 is GTSNPN and CDR2 SVGIG (reference sequence). J gave up 4 bases and V 4 bases, and 6 bases lay outside the gene matches. The CDR3 consists of 15 residues. CDR3 coding DNA: TGTGCCTGGAACCGAGGACAGGGTTATAATTCACCCCTCCACTTT. Amino acid sequence: CAWNRGQGYNSPLHF. Variable domain in full (rest from reference TRBV30 and TRBJ1-6): SQTIHQWPATLVQPVGSPLSLECTVEGTSNPNLYWYRQAAGRGLQLLFYSVGIGQISSEVPQNLSASRPQDRQFILSSKKLLLSDSGFYLCAWNRGQGYNSPLHFGNGTRLTVT.

This chain's CDR3 is CASSEAQGRGYEQYF. The DNA for the CDR3 is TGTGCCAGCAGTGAAGCACAGGGACGGGGCTACGAGCAGTACTTC. The chain uses TRBV6-1 and TRBJ2-7, with D maybe TRBD1 (6 bases). The CDR3 is 15 amino acids. Trimming took off 0 bases at V and 3 bases at J, with 12 bases between the two ends. Germline CDR1 is MNHNS and CDR2 is SASEGT.

The chain links TRBV5-1 to TRBJ1-4, with 10 bases matching TRBD1. This CDR3 is built from 15 residues. After removal of 0 bases from V and 7 bases from J, the junction contained 3 bases not matched to a gene. Germline CDR1 SGHRS, CDR2 YFSETQ. DNA of the CDR3: TGCGCCAGCAGCTTGGGGACAGGGGGGCGTGAAAAACTGTTTTTT. Translated: CASSLGTGGREKLFF.

V usage is TRBV21-1 and J usage is TRBJ2-7; TRBD1, the D gene given by the table, was not confirmed from the DNA. TRBV21-1 is a recognized pseudogene. The CDR3 is 16 residues long. CDR3 sequence (DNA): TGTGCCAGCAGCAACTCGACGGGACAGGCCCTATACGAGCAGTACTTC. Translated: CASSNSTGQALYEQYF.

CDR3 region: CASSRHGGGWNEQFF. The CDR3 nucleotides read TGTGCCAGCAGCCGCCACGGGGGTGGTTGGAATGAGCAGTTCTTC. The gene calls are TRBV5-4 and TRBJ2-1; tentatively, D is TRBD2 (6 bases). This CDR3 is 15 amino acids long. Trimming cost V 4 bases and J 7 bases, with 18 bases left between them. Germline V gene data show CDR1 as SGHNT and CDR2 as YYREEE (reference sequence). The complete variable domain, with remaining parts taken from reference TRBV5-4 and TRBJ2-1, reads ETGVTQSPTHLIKTRGQQVTLRCSSQSGHNTVSWYQQALGQGPQFIFQYYREEENGRGNFPPRFSGLQFPNYSSELNVNALELDDSALYLCASSRHGGGWNEQFFGPGTRLTVL.

V is TRBV10-3 and J is TRBJ2-7, with 7 bases aligning to TRBD1. CDR1 is ENHRY and CDR2 is SYGVKD in the germline V gene. After removal of 6 bases from V and 4 bases from J, the junction contained 6 bases not matched to a gene. The CDR3 sequence is 13 residues long. CDR3 region: CAIRPGTEYEQYF. The CDR3 coding sequence is TGTGCCATCAGACCCGGGACAGAGTACGAGCAGTACTTC.

J is TRBJ2-3 and V is TRBV7-8; the match to TRBD2 covers 8 bases. J lost 5 bases, V lost 3 bases, and 4 bases had no gene match. This CDR3 spans 14 amino acids. Germline values: CDR1 SGHVS, CDR2 FQNEAQ. The CDR3 nucleotides read TGTGCCAGCAGCTTCGGACTAGCCCAAGATACGCAGTATTTT. The encoded protein is CASSFGLAQDTQYF.

This chain uses TRBV18 with TRBJ2-1, with D unclear. V was clipped by 4 bases and J by 8 bases, with 9 bases between them. This CDR3 is 12 amino acids long. Per germline, CDR1 KGHSH and CDR2 LQKENI. CDR3 in amino acids: CASSRDRDEQFF. CDR3 nucleotide sequence: TGTGCCAGCTCACGAGACCGGGATGAGCAGTTCTTC.

The rearrangement joins TRBV30 to TRBJ2-3; 9 nucleotides align to TRBD2. Germline trimming cut 0 bases from V and 6 bases from J; bases unmatched to any gene: 4. The CDR3 covers 14 residues. Germline CDR1 reads GTSNPN; CDR2 reads SVGIG (reference sequence). The CDR3 coding sequence is TGTGCCTGGAGTGTTCTCAGCGGGAGGGATACGCAGTATTTT. Its translation is CAWSVLSGRDTQYF.

The chain is built from TRBV5-1 and TRBJ1-1, with 8 bases lining up with TRBD1. The V gene end was trimmed by 4 bases and the J gene end by 0 bases; junction bases not matched to a gene: 11. Germline V gene sequence: CDR1 SGHRS, CDR2 YFSETQ. The CDR3 has 17 amino acids. The CDR3 protein is CASSGTKTGAVNTEAFF. In nucleotides, the CDR3 is TGCGCCAGCAGCGGAACGAAGACAGGGGCGGTGAACACTGAAGCTTTCTTT.

The V and J genes are TRBV2 and TRBJ1-1; 9 bases fit TRBD1. Germline lookup yields CDR1 SNHLY and CDR2 FYNNEI. The CDR3 is made up of 12 amino acids. V lost 7 bases, J lost 5 bases, and 2 bases stayed unmatched. In DNA form, the CDR3 reads TGTGCCAGCAACAGGGGGCTTACTGAAGCTTTCTTT. Protein: CASNRGLTEAFF.

This chain links TRBV7-6 with TRBJ2-7, with D perhaps TRBD2 (5 bases). Germline V gene sequence: CDR1 SGHVS, CDR2 FNYEAQ. The CDR3 extends over 14 amino acids. Trimming cost V 1 base and J 6 bases, with 13 bases left between them. Here the CDR3 DNA reads TGTGCCAGCAGCTTAGGGCAGGACGGGGTCGAGCAGTACTTC. It encodes CASSLGQDGVEQYF.

The genes are TRBV27 and TRBJ2-1; 7 bases match TRBD1. Germline values: CDR1 MNHEY, CDR2 SMNVEV (reference sequence). Losses at the gene ends were 4 bases for V and 3 bases for J; bases not matched to a gene: 9. CDR3 length: 16 residues. CDR3 sequence (DNA): TGTGCCAGCAGTTCCCCTCTAAGGGACAGCTACAATGAGCAGTTCTTC. Translated, it gives CASSSPLRDSYNEQFF.

CDR3 protein: CASSHYQREWGTQYF. The DNA of the CDR3 is TGTGCCAGCAGTCATTACCAGCGGGAGTGGGGTACGCAGTATTTT. The genes are TRBV28 and TRBJ2-3; TRBD2 matches 8 bases. The CDR3 covers 15 residues. With 5 bases clipped from V and 8 bases from J, the junction kept 12 bases outside the gene matches. Germline CDR1 and CDR2: MDHEN and SYDVKM.